This T cell receptor beta chain was captured by sequencing in a study of metastatic and nonmetastatic thyroid tumors. Study-wide context: Repertoires of blood and of tissue (tumor or nodule) from malignant and benign thyroid patients were compared.

This clone came up many times. Antigen unknown. Per the germline V gene, CDR1 is SNHLY and CDR2 is FYNNEI. The CDR3 has 15 residues. V was shortened by 3 bases and J by 0 bases, with 10 bases between the two germline ends. As handled by the study authors: In papillary thyroid cancer, a distant-metastasis classifier was built using CDR3 differences across clinicopathological groups. TCRdb re-called clones via MiXCR from the PCR reads. These V and J calls are TCRdb output, not the study's own analysis. The table includes about 25,000 clones, 10% to 15% detected once. Study-wide findings and caveats: Patients with malignant thyroid tumors reportedly had significantly higher TCR beta diversity than those with benign nodules, in blood and tumor.

Patients underwent thyroid surgery, and none had received any treatment before it. The rearrangement uses TRBV2 and TRBJ2-3, with a tentative D call TRBD2 (6 bases). The source of this sequence is a female donor with papillary thyroid cancer or a benign thyroid nodule (not recorded which). Some clones in this sample may be carry-over from other donors' samples. Sequenced input: blood. The CDR3, as DNA: TGTGCCAGCAGTGACCCGGGGACTAGCACAGATACGCAGTATTTT. It yields the protein CASSDPGTSTDTQYF.